The clone carrying this T cell receptor (beta chain) showed up just a few times. Its cognate antigen is unknown. These data come from a study of beta chain features in type 1 diabetes. Study-wide background: Cells sorted and examined across all samples totaled approximately 100,000,000.

Expressed TCRB transcripts were sequenced after all isolated RNA was converted to cDNA. Sequencing was performed with immunoSEQ multiplex PCR; in TCRdb, only in-frame clones are kept and a portion is missing. The sample has 250,000 to 300,000 clones; around 25% are singletons. Blood was collected once per donor into heparin, averaging about 110 mL. General study findings and limits: Within each of all four CD4+ subsets, Type 1 diabetes patients had TCRB CDR3s that were moderately but significantly shorter.

The clonotype was recovered from a woman between 25 and 40 years old with type 1 diabetes. Sequencing was carried out using naive CD4+ T cells from blood.

The CDR3 region is CSGTGQLNTEAFF. For the CDR3, the DNA is TGCAGCGGCACGGGACAGCTCAACACTGAAGCTTTCTTT. This chain joins TRBV29-1 and TRBJ1-1; 7 bases map to TRBD1. The CDR3 consists of 13 residues. V dropped 7 bases and J dropped 2; count of bases not matched to a gene: 7. Germline values: CDR1 SQVTM, CDR2 ANQGSEA.